The clone carrying this T cell receptor beta chain was picked up a small number of times. Its antigen is not identified. The CDR3 is 15 residues long. Germline values: CDR1 DFQATT, CDR2 SNEGSKA (reference sequence). J gave up 4 bases and V 1 base, and 5 bases lay outside the gene matches. The source of the sample is a study of blood T cells in healthy people across ages. Findings and limits, study-wide: The study found TCR beta diversity correlated strongly with naive T cell percentage.

Combining a sample-barcoded 5' primer with a J-beta primer mix, a second PCR ran for 7 to 11 cycles. Per sample, CDR3-containing paired-end reads numbered at least 2.5 million. Using its own MiXCR run on the 5' RACE reads, TCRdb lists one record per CDR3 protein. Counted here are about 1,800,000 distinct CDR3 sequences, about 28% occurring once; the ten biggest clones make up 7.7%. The chain carries TRBV20-1 and TRBJ2-3, with 10 bases fitting TRBD2. Sequencing was carried out using blood. This TCR was sampled from a woman aged 30 to 39 in good health. CDR3 sequence: CSARASGRYADTQYF. In nucleotides, the CDR3 is TGCAGTGCTAGAGCTAGCGGGAGATATGCAGATACGCAGTATTTT.